This T cell receptor (beta chain) was sequenced during a study of blood T cell repertoires in COVID-19 (dated by TCRdb to about 2020). Some background on the complete study: Collaborator samples came from the United States, Italy and Spain and covered acute and convalescent phases of COVID-19. Sample metadata almost always included a de-identified subject ID, COVID-19 status, age in years and sex. The repertoires were released in a freely available public database intended as a resource for research on the immune response to SARS-CoV-2. The material from the prospective study consisted of cDNA or gDNA derived from T cells, B-cell-depleted T cells, or PBMCs. Deeply sampled blood TCRbeta repertoires from subjects exposed to, actively infected with, or recovered from COVID-19 were included in the dataset. Samples were obtained from the ongoing ImmuneRACE study (first 160 participants) and from some 1,200 subjects provided by 6 global collaborators. Where HLA class I and class II types were available, the types were taken from metadata supplied by the sample provider, not from assay-based typing. Summary of the overall study and its limitations: The quantity of clinical and demographic metadata differed by source and by participant and was supplied without curation.

Ten or more counts support this clone. This clone's antigen is unknown. An end of the junction does not agree with germline; a read error may underlie this. Collaborating institutions collected whole blood in K2EDTA tubes following their own protocols. For TCRbeta analysis, collaborator samples were shipped as frozen whole blood, as isolated PBMCs, or as DNA extracted from either sample type. Its CDR3 holds 13 amino acids, cysteine through phenylalanine. Only the CDR3 part of the read is kept: 39 bases, read in frame from the first base. CDR1 and CDR2 (MNHEY, SVGAGI) derive from the germline V gene. TCRbeta CDR3 regions were amplified from genomic DNA using the immunoSEQ Assay, a bias-controlled multiplex PCR. The source study handled its data this way. The number of nucleated cells in each sample was estimated from the amplification of reference gene primers within the assay. Sequence reads were collapsed and filtered to measure the absolute abundance of every unique TCRbeta CDR3 rearrangement. For each sample, productive Simpson clonality was calculated by taking the square root of Simpson's diversity index across productive rearrangements. The clones in this table, taken by TCRdb from immuneACCESS, are in-frame only. Not every clone is retained; where verified, under half of the shortfall comes from an unresolved V gene, and the cause of the rest is unknown. That table is the source of V, J and clone size, and D and trimming were worked out from the DNA. The sample table records hundreds of thousands of clones; 70% to 90% of these occur just once. In total, the top ten clones hold 2.5% to 3.5% of the sample.

The clonotype originates from a human donor in a cohort sampled during active COVID-19. Sample: peripheral blood. The receptor chain draws on TRBV6-5 and TRBJ1-5, with TRBD1 as a weak D call on 5 bases. The DNA sequence is TGTGCCAGCAGTTACAGCCCTCAGGGTACGAAGTATTTT. The translation is CASSYSPQGTKYF.